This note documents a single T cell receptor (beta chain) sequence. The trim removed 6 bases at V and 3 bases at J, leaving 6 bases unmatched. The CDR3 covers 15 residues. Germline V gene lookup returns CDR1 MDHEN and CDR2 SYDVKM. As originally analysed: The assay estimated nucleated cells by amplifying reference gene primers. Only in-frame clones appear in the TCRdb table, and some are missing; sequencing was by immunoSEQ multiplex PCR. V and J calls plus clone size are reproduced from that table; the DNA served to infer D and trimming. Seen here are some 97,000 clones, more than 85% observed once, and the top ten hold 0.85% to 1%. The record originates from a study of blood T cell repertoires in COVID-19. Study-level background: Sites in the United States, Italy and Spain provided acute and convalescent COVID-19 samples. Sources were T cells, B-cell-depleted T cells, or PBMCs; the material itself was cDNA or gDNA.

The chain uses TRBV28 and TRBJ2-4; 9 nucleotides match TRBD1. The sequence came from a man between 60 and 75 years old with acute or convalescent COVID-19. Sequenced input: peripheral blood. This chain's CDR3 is CASRPTGGGKNIQYF. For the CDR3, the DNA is TGTGCCAGCAGACCGACAGGGGGGGGCAAAAACATTCAGTACTTC.